This record covers a single T cell receptor (beta chain). Its matching antigen is unknown. Researchers generated TCR beta cDNA from approximately 0.55 ug of total RNA, relying on a constant-region primer. Library construction for TCR beta comprised three nested multiplex PCR rounds performed with slightly modified ARM-PCR. The study ran its first two PCR rounds for nine to ten cycles each, using TRBV1-TRBV30 forward primers and a C-beta reverse primer. TCRdb reanalysed the multiplex PCR reads using MiXCR and keeps one entry per CDR3 protein. The sample carries approximately 210,000 distinct CDR3 sequences, approximately 64% recorded once. CDR1 is SGHNT, CDR2 YYREEE, per germline (reference sequence). The V end was cut by 4 bases, the J end by 10 bases, with 15 bases between. This CDR3 region has 13 residues. The record originates from a study of tumor-infiltrating lymphocytes in primary liver carcinoma. Findings and caveats of the study: Bulk, unsorted sampling meant CD4+ and CD8+ repertoires went uncompared. Overlap between tumor regions exceeded overlap of tumor with adjacent tissue or blood.

Germline DNA was also extracted, and blood RNA was taken from unsorted whole blood. The sequence was collected from a woman aged 60-70 years with primary liver carcinoma and hepatitis B virus infection. Sequences were obtained from peripheral blood. This sequence joins TRBV5-4 and TRBJ2-1, with TRBD2 as a possible D gene (7 bases). The CDR3 is CASSRRGGAEQFF. The CDR3 DNA reads as TGTGCCAGCAGCCGAAGGGGGGGAGCCGAGCAGTTCTTC.